The entry below gives a single T cell receptor beta chain sequence along with its context. Authors' methods: Reference gene primer amplification gave estimated nucleated cell counts. Libraries were prepared by immunoSEQ multiplex PCR; TCRdb keeps only in-frame clonotypes and omits some of them. For V, J and clone size, that table is used; D and trimming come from the DNA. The sample lists roughly 150,000 clones; approximately 90% were seen once. These data are taken from a study of blood T cell repertoires in COVID-19. About the study: The origin of the acute and convalescent COVID-19 samples was the United States, Italy and Spain.

Seattle patients were enrolled during active infection and followed longitudinally. V dropped 5 bases and J dropped 6; count of bases not matched to a gene: 4. CDR1 is SGHTA and CDR2 is FQGNSA in the germline V gene. The CDR3 consists of 14 residues. Input material: peripheral blood. The clonotype comes from a woman aged 65 to 85 with COVID-19, enrolled during active disease. V is TRBV7-2 and J is TRBJ2-4; 10 bases map to TRBD1. CDR3 bases: TGTGCCAGCAGCAATCGGGACAGGGGAAACATTCAGTACTTC. The encoded protein is CASSNRDRGNIQYF.